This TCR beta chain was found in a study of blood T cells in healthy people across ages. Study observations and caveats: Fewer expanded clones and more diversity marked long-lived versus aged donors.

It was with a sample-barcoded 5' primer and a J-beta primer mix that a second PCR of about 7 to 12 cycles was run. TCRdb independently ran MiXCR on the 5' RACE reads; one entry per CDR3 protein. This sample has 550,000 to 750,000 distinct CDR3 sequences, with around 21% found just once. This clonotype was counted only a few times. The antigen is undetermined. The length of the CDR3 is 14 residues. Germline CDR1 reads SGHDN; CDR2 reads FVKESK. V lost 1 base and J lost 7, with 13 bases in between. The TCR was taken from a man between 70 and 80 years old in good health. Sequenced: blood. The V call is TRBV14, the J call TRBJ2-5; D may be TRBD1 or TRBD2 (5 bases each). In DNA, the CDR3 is TGTGCCAGCAGCCAAGTCGTCGGGGCAGTGACCCAGTACTTC. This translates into CASSQVVGAVTQYF.